Following are 14 T cell receptor beta chains from one sample sequenced in a study of blood T cell repertoires in COVID-19. Profiled with immunoSEQ multiplex PCR; TCRdb holds only in-frame clones, not every one. The sample gives about 200,000 clones, roughly nine tenths of which show up once; approximately 2.5% is in the top ten. Input material: PBMCs or T cells enriched from blood (not recorded which). The source is a woman aged 40-49 years with acute COVID-19.

This rearrangement joins TRBV19 to TRBJ2-1, with 7 bases fitting TRBD1. V lost 3 bases and J lost 6; bases outside the gene matches: 5. Germline loops: CDR1 LNHDA, CDR2 SQIVND (reference sequence). The CDR3 loop spans 14 amino acids. DNA of the CDR3: TGTGCCAGTAGTATTTCGACAGGGCCCAATGAGCAGTTCTTC. As protein: CASSISTGPNEQFF.

This chain links TRBV7-9 with TRBJ2-3, with TRBD2 matching 9 bases. There are 19 residues in the CDR3. Germline V lookup: CDR1 SEHNR, CDR2 FQNEAQ (reference sequence). V was clipped by 1 base and J by 5 bases; unmatched bases: 16. CDR3 sequence (DNA): TGTGCCAGCAGCTTAGAAGCTGGGCGGGGGGGCAAAAAGGAAGATACGCAGTATTTT. Amino acid sequence: CASSLEAGRGGKKEDTQYF.

CDR3 sequence reads: CASSQGQGKGQPQHF. The CDR3 DNA reads TGTGCCAGCAGCCAGGGACAGGGGAAGGGTCAGCCCCAGCATTTT. The chain has TRBV7-2 and TRBJ1-5; 10 nucleotides agree with TRBD1. This CDR3 comprises 15 residues. The V gene end was trimmed by 5 bases and the J gene end by 6 bases; junction bases not matched to a gene: 7. CDR1 SGHTA and CDR2 FQGNSA come from the germline V gene. Combining the CDR3 with reference TRBV7-2 and TRBJ1-5 gives the whole variable domain GAGVSQSPSNKVTEKGKDVELRCDPISGHTALYWYRQSLGQGLEFLIYFQGNSAPDKSGLPSDRFSAERTGGSVSTLTIQRTQQEDSAVYLCASSQGQGKGQPQHFGDGTRLSIL.

The V call is TRBV20-1, the J call TRBJ2-5; the match to TRBD2 covers 9 bases. This CDR3 region has 12 residues. Trimming at V came to 3 bases and at J to 5 bases, leaving 1 base not matched to a gene. Germline lookup yields CDR1 DFQATT and CDR2 SNEGSKA (reference sequence). CDR3 protein: CSASAGGETQYF. CDR3 coding DNA: TGCAGTGCTAGTGCGGGAGGGGAGACCCAGTACTTC.

This chain links TRBV14 with TRBJ2-7, with 9 bases lining up with TRBD1. Germline lookup yields CDR1 SGHDN and CDR2 FVKESK. V was clipped by 1 base and J by 5 bases; unmatched bases: 0. This CDR3 has 13 residues. The DNA of the CDR3 is TGTGCCAGCAGCCAAGGGACAGGGGACGAGCAGTACTTC. Amino acids: CASSQGTGDEQYF.

The rearrangement uses TRBV2 and TRBJ2-2; D call uncertain. With 4 bases removed from V and 2 bases from J, the gap between germline ends came to 8 bases. The germline V gene has CDR1 SNHLY and CDR2 FYNNEI. This CDR3 comprises 14 residues. CDR3 coding DNA: TGTGCCAGCAGTGGAGGCTCCAACACCGGGGAGCTGTTTTTT. It yields the protein CASSGGSNTGELFF.

The chain recombines TRBV5-4 with TRBJ2-7; 12 bases line up with TRBD2. The V segment lost 2 bases and the J segment 1 base; nucleotides outside the gene matches: 1. CDR3 length: 15 residues. Germline values: CDR1 SGHNT, CDR2 YYREEE (reference sequence). The DNA for the CDR3 is TGTGCCAGCAGCTTAGGACTAGCGGGGTCCTACGAGCAGTACTTC. It specifies CASSLGLAGSYEQYF.

This clone has ten or more counts. The chain has TRBV5-1 and TRBJ2-2, with no clear D. The CDR3 spans 13 residues. The germline V and J ends were trimmed by 7 bases and 4 bases, with 11 bases remaining between them. Per the germline V gene, CDR1 is SGHRS and CDR2 is YFSETQ. The CDR3 nucleotides are TGCGCCAGCGCCCTCGGGTCCACCGGGGAGCTGTTTTTT. It specifies CASALGSTGELFF.

The chain carries TRBV25-1 and TRBJ2-7; TRBD1 might be the D (6 bases). The V gene lost 5 bases and the J gene lost 3 bases, with 14 bases spanning the gap. The CDR3 length is 14 residues. Per the germline V gene, CDR1 is MGHDK and CDR2 is SYGVNS. CDR3 in DNA: TGTGCCAGCAGTCCCACAGGGAGCGGCTACGAGCAGTACTTC. It translates to CASSPTGSGYEQYF.

The chain joins TRBV12-3 or TRBV12-4 to TRBJ1-6, with a weak D call TRBD1 (6 bases). This CDR3 region has 13 residues. The V and J ends lost 6 bases and 8 bases respectively, with 11 bases between them. Written as DNA, the CDR3 is TGTGCCAGCAGCCATAAGGGGGATTCACCCCTCCACTTT. Its translation: CASSHKGDSPLHF.

This clone was counted once. This chain joins TRBV4-1 and TRBJ2-3; possibly TRBD2 for D (5 bases). Germline CDR1 and CDR2: MGHRA and YSYEKL. This CDR3 has 15 residues. Deletions cut 0 bases from V and 7 bases from J, with 14 bases between. Written as DNA, the CDR3 is TGCGCCAGCAGCCAAGATTTCGGGGATTGGAATACGCAGTATTTT. Amino acid sequence: CASSQDFGDWNTQYF.

A single count supports this clone. This chain connects TRBV5-6 to TRBJ1-6; D is perhaps TRBD1 (6 bases). The CDR3 is 15 residues long. V dropped 4 bases and J dropped 6 bases, with 14 bases sitting between them. The V gene's germline CDR1 is SGHDT and CDR2 YYEEEE. CDR3 nucleotide sequence: TGTGCCAGCAGCCTTACAGGGATACCTAATTCACCCCTCCACTTT. It is translated as CASSLTGIPNSPLHF.

The CDR3 bases are TGTGCCAGCACCTCATACAGGGATAATTCACCCCTCCACTTT. It codes for CASTSYRDNSPLHF. This sequence joins TRBV7-9 and TRBJ1-6; D is possibly TRBD1 (6 bases). V dropped 7 bases and J dropped 5 bases, with 12 bases sitting between them. Germline assignment: CDR1 SEHNR and CDR2 FQNEAQ (reference sequence). The CDR3 loop spans 14 amino acids. The full variable domain, rest sourced from reference TRBV7-9 and TRBJ1-6, is DTGVSQNPRHKITKRGQNVTFRCDPISEHNRLYWYRQTLGQGPEFLTYFQNEAQLEKSRLLSDRFSAERPKGSFSTLEIQRTEQGDSAMYLCASTSYRDNSPLHFGNGTRLTVT.

The chain recombines TRBV5-6 with TRBJ2-2; 8 bases map to TRBD1. J lost 7 bases, V lost 2 bases, and 10 bases had no gene match. This CDR3 has 16 amino acids. CDR1 is SGHDT and CDR2 is YYEEEE in the germline V gene. CDR3 DNA: TGTGCCAGCAGCTTCGGGGACAGGATACAAATCGGGGAGCTGTTTTTT. Amino acid sequence: CASSFGDRIQIGELFF.